Listed below are T cell receptor beta chains from one sample, sequenced in a study of blood T cell repertoires in COVID-19. TCRdb's copy holds only in-frame clones and misses some; the assay was immunoSEQ multiplex PCR. The sample lists about 74,000 clones; 70% to 90% were seen once. Sequencing used peripheral blood. The receptors derive from a woman at least 80 years old with acute or convalescent COVID-19. Each CDR3 is given with its conserved first and last residue. The D gene is left open where the match is weak. Clone size is stated in some rows and not others, as once, few, many or a class when expanded.

abundance	v_gene	j_gene	d_gene	CDR3aa	CDR3nt
NA	TRBV18	TRBJ1-4	TRBD1	CASSPDRDEKLFF	TGTGCCAGCTCACCGGACAGGGATGAAAAACTGTTTTTT
once	TRBV6-6	TRBJ2-3	NA	CASSYTRATDTQYF	TGTGCCAGCAGTTATACCAGGGCCACAGATACGCAGTATTTT
NA	TRBV3-1/TRBV3-2	TRBJ1-5	TRBD1	CASSHRDSNNQPQHF	TGTGCCAGCAGCCACCGGGACAGCAATAATCAGCCCCAGCATTTT
NA	TRBV6-2/TRBV6-3	TRBJ2-1	NA	CASSRQPGLYLDEQFF	TGTGCCAGCAGTCGGCAACCGGGACTTTACCTCGATGAGCAGTTCTTC
NA	TRBV27	TRBJ1-6	TRBD1	CASSGQAYSPLHF	TGTGCCAGCAGCGGACAGGCTTATTCACCCCTCCACTTT
once	TRBV18	TRBJ2-3	NA	CASSRGSTDTQYF	TGTGCCAGCTCCCGGGGTTCCACAGATACGCAGTATTTT
NA	TRBV6-4	TRBJ1-5	NA	CASSEYINQPQHF	TGTGCCAGCAGTGAATACATCAATCAGCCCCAGCATTTT
NA	TRBV19	TRBJ1-1	TRBD1	CASRQGAGTEAFF	TGTGCCAGTCGACAGGGGGCCGGCACTGAAGCTTTCTTT
NA	TRBV11-2	TRBJ1-5	NA	CASSLGSQPNQPQHF	TGTGCCAGCAGCTTAGGAAGCCAACCCAATCAGCCCCAGCATTTT
NA	TRBV19	TRBJ2-7	TRBD1	CARSGQGSCEQYF	TGTGCCAGATCGGGACAGGGGAGTTGCGAGCAGTACTTC
NA	TRBV27	TRBJ2-3	TRBD2	CASSLPGLAGGPDTQYF	TGTGCCAGCAGTTTACCGGGACTAGCGGGAGGGCCAGATACGCAGTATTTT
NA	TRBV19	TRBJ1-2	NA	CASSIAPRGDINYGYTF	TGTGCCAGTAGTATAGCACCCAGGGGTGATATTAACTATGGCTACACCTTC
once	TRBV6-1	TRBJ1-5	NA	CASSDRVDQPQHF	TGTGCCAGCAGTGACAGGGTAGATCAGCCCCAGCATTTT
NA	TRBV4-2	TRBJ2-3	NA	CASSLGGSSTDTQYF	TGTGCCAGCAGTCTCGGAGGCTCTAGCACAGATACGCAGTATTTT
once	TRBV19	TRBJ2-2	NA	CASSTPRLASSNTGELFF	TGTGCCAGTAGTACCCCCCGACTGGCTAGCTCGAACACCGGGGAGCTGTTTTTT
NA	TRBV27	TRBJ2-7	NA	CASSLKGGGTAYEQYF	TGTGCCAGCAGTTTAAAGGGGGGGGGAACAGCCTACGAGCAGTACTTC
NA	TRBV6-2/TRBV6-3	TRBJ2-7	TRBD1	CASSHRDRRTYEQYF	TGTGCCAGCAGTCACCGGGACAGGAGAACCTACGAGCAGTACTTC
once	TRBV30	TRBJ1-6	NA	CAWTGGGNSPLHF	TGTGCCTGGACGGGAGGGGGGAATTCACCCCTCCACTTT
NA	TRBV4-2	TRBJ2-7	NA	CASSQDLAVSSYEQYF	TGTGCCAGCAGCCAAGATCTGGCGGTGAGCTCCTACGAGCAGTACTTC
NA	TRBV5-1	TRBJ1-6	TRBD1	CASSQTGPSSPLHF	TGCGCCAGCAGCCAGACAGGGCCTTCGTCACCCCTCCACTTT
NA	TRBV10-1	TRBJ1-1	TRBD1	CAIDQSRTGRDTEAFF	TGCGCCATCGATCAATCCCGGACAGGACGAGATACTGAAGCTTTCTTT
NA	TRBV13	TRBJ1-1	TRBD1	CASSDLTGTGSTEAFF	TGTGCCAGCAGCGACTTGACCGGGACAGGGTCCACTGAAGCTTTCTTT
NA	TRBV7-2	TRBJ2-7	NA	CASSYTTEQYF	TGTGCCAGCAGCTACACTACCGAGCAGTACTTC
NA	TRBV6-2/TRBV6-3	TRBJ2-3	NA	CASSSGDTSTDTQYF	TGTGCCAGCAGTTCAGGGGATACTAGCACAGATACGCAGTATTTT
NA	TRBV11-3	TRBJ2-3	NA	CASSLDRRSTDTQYF	TGTGCCAGCAGCTTAGATCGTCGGTCCACAGATACGCAGTATTTT
NA	TRBV7-2	TRBJ2-3	TRBD2	CASSSSLAGGIADTQYF	TGTGCCAGCAGCTCCTCACTAGCGGGGGGGATAGCAGATACGCAGTATTTT
once	TRBV10-2	TRBJ1-1	TRBD1	CATTGLNTEAFF	TGCGCCACGACAGGGCTTAACACTGAAGCTTTCTTT
NA	TRBV30	TRBJ1-6	TRBD1	CAWTTTGSSNSPLHF	TGTGCCTGGACCACGACAGGGAGCTCTAATTCACCCCTCCACTTT
NA	TRBV3-1/TRBV3-2	TRBJ1-2	NA	CASNGVEDRGYTF	TGTGCCAGCAATGGGGTGGAGGATCGCGGCTACACCTTC
NA	TRBV7-2	TRBJ2-1	NA	CASSFGGGAGNEQFF	TGTGCCAGCAGCTTCGGAGGGGGGGCCGGGAATGAGCAGTTCTTC
NA	TRBV9	TRBJ1-1	TRBD1	CASSPRQGSEAFF	TGTGCCAGCAGCCCCCGACAGGGGTCCGAAGCTTTCTTT
NA	TRBV7-9	TRBJ2-1	TRBD2	CASSPAGGRSYNEQFF	TGTGCCAGCAGCCCAGCGGGGGGCCGTTCCTACAATGAGCAGTTCTTC
NA	TRBV9	TRBJ2-1	TRBD2	CASSVASGVHNEQFF	TGTGCCAGCAGCGTAGCTAGCGGGGTGCACAATGAGCAGTTCTTC
NA	TRBV5-3	TRBJ1-1	TRBD1	CARRPDRMAFF	TGTGCCAGAAGACCGGACAGGATGGCTTTCTTT
NA	TRBV2	TRBJ2-5	TRBD2	CASSESRGTSGAETQYF	TGTGCCAGCAGTGAAAGTAGGGGGACTAGCGGGGCGGAGACCCAGTACTTC
NA	TRBV7-2	TRBJ1-3	TRBD1	CASSKGHRGSRNTIYF	TGTGCCAGCAGCAAGGGACACAGGGGTAGTAGAAACACCATATATTTT
NA	TRBV3-1/TRBV3-2	TRBJ1-2	TRBD1	CASSQGWDRGGYGYTF	TGTGCCAGCAGCCAAGGTTGGGACAGGGGCGGCTATGGCTACACCTTC
NA	TRBV11-1	TRBJ1-1	TRBD1	CASRHRGGRTEAFF	TGTGCCAGCAGACACAGGGGTGGGAGGACTGAAGCTTTCTTT
few	TRBV5-8	TRBJ2-1	TRBD1	CASSPRGTGRAEQFF	TGTGCCAGCAGCCCGAGAGGGACAGGGAGGGCTGAGCAGTTCTTC
once	TRBV11-3	TRBJ1-1	TRBD1	CASSLAPTGRAFF	TGTGCCAGCAGCTTAGCCCCGACAGGGCGAGCTTTCTTT
NA	TRBV7-3	TRBJ1-1	NA	CASRLTWNTEAFF	TGTGCCAGCAGACTAACTTGGAACACTGAAGCTTTCTTT
once	TRBV6-2/TRBV6-3	TRBJ2-2	TRBD2	CASSFAGTTNTGELFF	TGTGCCAGCAGTTTCGCCGGGACTACGAACACCGGGGAGCTGTTTTTT